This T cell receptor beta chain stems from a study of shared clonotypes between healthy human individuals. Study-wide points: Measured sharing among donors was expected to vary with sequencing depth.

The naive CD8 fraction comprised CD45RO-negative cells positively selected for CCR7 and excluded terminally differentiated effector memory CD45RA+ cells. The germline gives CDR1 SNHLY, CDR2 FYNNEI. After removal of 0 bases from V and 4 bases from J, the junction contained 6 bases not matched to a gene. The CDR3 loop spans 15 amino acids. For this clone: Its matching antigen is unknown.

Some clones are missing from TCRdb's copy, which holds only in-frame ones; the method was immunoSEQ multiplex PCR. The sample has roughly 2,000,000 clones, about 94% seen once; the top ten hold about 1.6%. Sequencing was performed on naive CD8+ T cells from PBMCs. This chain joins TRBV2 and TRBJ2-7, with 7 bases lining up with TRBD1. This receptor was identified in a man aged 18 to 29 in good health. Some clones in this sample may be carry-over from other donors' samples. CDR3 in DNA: TGTGCCAGCAGTGAAGCGCAGGGGGTCGGGTACGAGCAGTACTTC. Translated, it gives CASSEAQGVGYEQYF. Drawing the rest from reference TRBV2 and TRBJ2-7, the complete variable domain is EPEVTQTPSHQVTQMGQEVILRCVPISNHLYFYWYRQILGQKVEFLVSFYNNEISEKSEIFDDQFSVERPDGSNFTLKIRSTKLEDSAMYFCASSEAQGVGYEQYFGPGTRLTVT.